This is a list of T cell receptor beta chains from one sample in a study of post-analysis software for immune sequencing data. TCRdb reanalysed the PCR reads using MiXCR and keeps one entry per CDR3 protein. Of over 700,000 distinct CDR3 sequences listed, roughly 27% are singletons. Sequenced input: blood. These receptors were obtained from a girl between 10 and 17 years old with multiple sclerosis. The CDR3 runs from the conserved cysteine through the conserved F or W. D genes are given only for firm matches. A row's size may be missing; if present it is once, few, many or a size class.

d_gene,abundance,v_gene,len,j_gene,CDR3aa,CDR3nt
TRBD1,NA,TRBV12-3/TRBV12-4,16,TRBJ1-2,CASSFGDSRAVYGYTF,TGTGCCAGCAGTTTCGGGGACAGCCGTGCCGTCTATGGCTACACCTTC
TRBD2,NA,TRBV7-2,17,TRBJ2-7,CASSKHRVAGGDYEQYF,TGTGCCAGCAGCAAACACCGGGTAGCGGGAGGAGACTACGAGCAGTACTTC
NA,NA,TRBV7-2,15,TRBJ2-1,CASSLDISGNNEQFF,TGTGCCAGCAGCCTTGACATATCGGGAAACAATGAGCAGTTCTTC
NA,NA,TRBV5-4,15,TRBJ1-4,CASSPQGGRNEKLFF,TGTGCCAGCAGCCCTCAAGGGGGGCGAAATGAAAAACTGTTTTTT
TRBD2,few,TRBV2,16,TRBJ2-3,CANPGGDDVNTDTQYF,TGTGCCAACCCGGGGGGGGACGACGTCAACACGGATACGCAGTATTTT
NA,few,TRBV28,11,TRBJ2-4,CASSRSEQQYF,TGTGCCAGCAGTCGCTCGGAGCAGCAGTACTTC
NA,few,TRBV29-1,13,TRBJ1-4,CSVEEGANEKLFF,TGCAGCGTTGAAGAAGGGGCTAATGAAAAACTGTTTTTT
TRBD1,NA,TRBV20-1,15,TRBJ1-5,CSARGGGQSNQPQHF,TGCAGTGCTAGAGGGGGGGGACAGTCGAATCAGCCCCAGCATTTT
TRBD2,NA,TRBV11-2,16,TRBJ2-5,CASSPGLAGGPATQYF,TGTGCCAGCAGCCCAGGACTAGCGGGAGGGCCGGCGACCCAGTACTTC
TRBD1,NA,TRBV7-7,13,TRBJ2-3,CVSSLGTADTQYF,TGTGTTAGCAGCCTCGGGACAGCAGATACGCAGTATTTT
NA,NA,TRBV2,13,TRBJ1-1,CASRVDRYTEAFF,TGTGCCAGCAGAGTGGACAGATACACTGAAGCTTTCTTT
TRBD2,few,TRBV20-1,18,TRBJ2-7,CSARGRETSSGGDHEQYF,TGCAGTGCTAGAGGCAGGGAGACGTCAAGCGGGGGGGACCACGAGCAGTACTTC
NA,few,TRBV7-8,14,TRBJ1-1,CASSLRVANTEAFF,TGTGCCAGCAGCTTGAGGGTGGCGAACACTGAAGCTTTCTTT
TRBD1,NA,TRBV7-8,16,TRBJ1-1,CASSARQGAMNTEAFF,TGTGCCAGCAGCGCGCGACAGGGGGCGATGAACACTGAAGCTTTCTTT
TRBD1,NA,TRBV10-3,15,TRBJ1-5,CAISVSTGSNQPQHF,TGTGCCATCAGTGTATCGACAGGGTCCAATCAGCCCCAGCATTTT
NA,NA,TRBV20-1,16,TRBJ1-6,CSARPSTGLSYSPLHF,TGCAGTGCTAGGCCCTCGACAGGTTTATCGTATTCACCCCTCCACTTT
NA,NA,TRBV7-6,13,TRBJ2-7,CASSLKGEYEQYF,TGTGCCAGCAGCTTAAAGGGGGAATACGAGCAGTACTTC
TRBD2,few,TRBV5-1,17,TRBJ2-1,CASSPGASGRTYNEQFF,TGCGCCAGCAGCCCTGGGGCTAGCGGGAGGACTTACAATGAGCAGTTCTTC
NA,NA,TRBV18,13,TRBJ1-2,CASSPSNSYGYTF,TGTGCCAGCTCACCATCAAATAGCTATGGCTACACCTTC
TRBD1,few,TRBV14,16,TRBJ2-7,CASSRSLGTGRYEQYF,TGTGCCAGCAGCCGAAGTTTGGGGACAGGCCGCTACGAGCAGTACTTC
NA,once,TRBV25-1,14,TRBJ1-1,CASSGRQMNTEAFF,TGTGCCAGCAGTGGTCGACAGATGAACACTGAAGCTTTCTTT
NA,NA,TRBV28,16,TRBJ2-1,CASSFHRSGRHNEQFF,TGTGCCAGCAGTTTTCATCGGAGCGGCCGGCACAATGAGCAGTTCTTC
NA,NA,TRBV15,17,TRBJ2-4,CATSADQGGRDKNIQYF,TGTGCCACCAGCGCCGATCAGGGGGGCCGAGACAAAAACATTCAGTACTTC
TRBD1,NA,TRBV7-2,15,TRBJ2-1,CASSLGQGRYNEQFF,TGTGCCAGCAGCTTAGGACAGGGCAGATACAATGAGCAGTTCTTC
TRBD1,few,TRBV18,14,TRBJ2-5,CASSSSTGKETQYF,TGTGCCAGCTCCTCGTCGACAGGGAAGGAGACCCAGTACTTC
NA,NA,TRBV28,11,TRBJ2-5,CASSQDSGQYF,TGTGCCAGCAGCCAGGACTCGGGGCAGTACTTC